This T cell receptor (beta chain) was profiled in a study of Tregs in tolerant kidney transplant recipients. Germline-derived CDR1 and CDR2 are SGDLS and YYNGEE. The CDR3 has 14 residues. The ends were cut back, 4 bases at V and 1 base at J, with 11 bases in the middle. CD4+CD25+CD127- Tregs, CD4+CD25- non-Tregs, CD4 and CD8 cells were sorted. Clones were read by immunoSEQ multiplex PCR, and TCRdb kept only the in-frame ones, dropping some. The table lists about 240,000 clones, 80% to 85% of them singletons. For this clone: Its cognate antigen is unknown.

Study-level points and caveats: Activated donor B cell expansion appeared to reveal the most relevant donor-specific TCRbeta repertoire. The small number of patients limits these findings pending further validation.

The chain recombines TRBV9 with TRBJ1-1; no clear D. The sequence came from a human donor in good health. Sequenced input: CD4+ T cells from blood. DNA of the CDR3: TGTGCCAGCAGCAGGTGGGTGGAGAACACTGAAGCTTTCTTT. It yields the protein CASSRWVENTEAFF.